Below are 3 T cell receptor beta chains sequenced from a single sample in a study of T cell responses to AZD1222 COVID-19 vaccine. Method: immunoSEQ multiplex PCR; TCRdb's copy keeps in-frame clones and lacks some. Of roughly 160,000 clones in the sample, 90% to 95% were seen once. Material: peripheral blood, obtained on day 0 of AZD1222 vaccination. The source is an adult in good health.

The chain joins TRBV3-1 (or the pseudogene TRBV3-2) to TRBJ1-2; TRBD1 aligns across 8 bases. Germline V gene sequence: CDR1 LGHDT, CDR2 YNNKEL (reference sequence). CDR3 length: 13 amino acids. V was pared by 4 bases and J by 3 bases, with 1 base of the junction left unmatched. The CDR3 DNA reads as TGTGCCAGCAGCCCGACAGGGGACTATGGCTACACCTTC. It yields the protein CASSPTGDYGYTF.

This clone has just a few counts. The chain employs TRBV9 and TRBJ1-3; no clear D gene. The CDR3 runs to 14 residues. The germline CDR1 and CDR2 sequences are SGDLS and YYNGEE. The V end lost 0 bases, the J end lost 4 bases, and 8 bases lay between the germline ends. In nucleotides, the CDR3 is TGTGCCAGCAGCGTAGGCGCAGCCGGAAACACCATATATTTT. This gives the protein CASSVGAAGNTIYF.

The V gene is TRBV4-1, the J gene TRBJ2-1; maybe TRBD2 (6 bases). V was clipped by 5 bases and J by 6 bases, with 17 bases between them. The CDR3 spans 15 residues. Germline loops: CDR1 MGHRA, CDR2 YSYEKL. The CDR3 is CASSSVGRLTNEQFF. For the CDR3, the DNA is TGCGCCAGCAGCTCAGTCGGGAGACTGACCAATGAGCAGTTCTTC.